This T cell receptor (beta chain) was sequenced during a study of T cell clonality in common variable immunodeficiency. At least ten counts were recorded for this clone. The read is 3 residues too short to cover the CDR3 end, so that end is filled in from the germline J gene. CDR1 is SGHVS and CDR2 is FQNEAQ in the germline V gene. The CDR3 totals 16 residues. Trimming at V came to 5 bases and at J to 1 base, leaving 10 bases not matched to a gene. Here immunoSEQ multiplex PCR was the method, and the copy in TCRdb shows in-frame clones only, minus some. The sample yields roughly 42,000 clones, without any singletons.

V is TRBV7-8 and J is TRBJ2-5, with 7 bases identical to TRBD2. The specimen was peripheral blood mononuclear cells. This receptor was obtained from a person aged 18-70 years in good health. The sequenced CDR3 bases are TGTGCCAGCAGCCCTAGACTAGCTAGGGGCCAAGAGACC. Translation: CASSPRLARGQET. The CDR3 in full is CASSPRLARGQETQYF.